Listed below are T cell receptor beta chains from one sample, sequenced in a study of Graves' ophthalmopathy and Graves' hyperthyroidism. A single record per CDR3 protein comes from TCRdb applying MiXCR to the multiplex PCR reads. This table holds 300,000 to 400,000 distinct CDR3 sequences, under 20% found once. The source material was peripheral blood. The source is an adult man with Graves' ophthalmopathy. CDR3s include the opening cysteine and the closing phenylalanine or tryptophan. The D gene is left open where the match is weak. Size is omitted from some rows. Given values are once, few, many or a class for expanded clones.

CASRLYRDSNYGYTF | TGTGCCAGCAGACTATACCGGGACTCCAACTATGGCTACACCTTC | TRBV12-3/TRBV12-4 | NA | 15 | TRBJ1-2 | many
CSATDRGFGGYTF | TGCAGTGCCACGGACAGGGGGTTCGGTGGCTACACCTTC | TRBV20-1 | TRBD1 | 13 | TRBJ1-2 | many
CASSTWTALETQYF | TGTGCCAGCAGCACCTGGACAGCTTTAGAGACCCAGTACTTC | TRBV11-2 | NA | 14 | TRBJ2-5 | many
CASGLAGTPLPEQYF | TGTGCTAGTGGTTTGGCCGGGACACCACTTCCCGAGCAGTACTTC | TRBV12-5 | NA | 15 | TRBJ2-7 | NA
CATSDFRRIGELFF | TGTGCCACCAGTGATTTCAGACGGATCGGGGAGCTGTTTTTT | TRBV24-1 | NA | 14 | TRBJ2-2 | NA
CASSKNRVAYEQYF | TGTGCCAGCAGCAAAAACAGGGTTGCGTACGAGCAGTACTTC | TRBV2 | NA | 14 | TRBJ2-7 | many
CSAHSGRYNEQFF | TGCAGTGCCCATTCGGGGAGATACAATGAGCAGTTCTTC | TRBV20-1 | NA | 13 | TRBJ2-1 | many
CASRYMALNTEACF | TGTGCCAGCAGGTACATGGCCTTAAACACTGAAGCTTGCTTT | TRBV6-2/TRBV6-3 | NA | 14 | TRBJ1-1 | NA
CASSYGAGWASEQYF | TGTGCCAGCAGTTACGGCGCGGGATGGGCCTCCGAGCAGTACTTC | TRBV6-5 | NA | 15 | TRBJ2-7 | NA
CASSSAPGGGETEAFF | TGTGCCAGCAGTTCCGCCCCAGGTGGAGGGGAGACTGAAGCTTTCTTT | TRBV6-5 | NA | 16 | TRBJ1-1 | NA
CASSPGGTSGRLSYEQYF | TGTGCCAGCAGCCCCGGGGGGACTAGCGGGAGGCTCTCCTACGAGCAGTACTTC | TRBV6-2/TRBV6-3 | TRBD2 | 18 | TRBJ2-7 | NA
CASSFASNYGYTF | TGTGCCAGCAGTTTTGCCAGCAACTATGGCTACACCTTC | TRBV6-5 | NA | 13 | TRBJ1-2 | many
CASSLGAGGPGETQYF | TGTGCCAGCAGCTTAGGAGCGGGAGGGCCCGGCGAGACCCAGTACTTC | TRBV14 | TRBD2 | 16 | TRBJ2-5 | NA
CSTSPAGLGNQPQHF | TGCAGTACGAGCCCTGCAGGGCTTGGCAATCAGCCCCAGCATTTT | TRBV20-1 | NA | 15 | TRBJ1-5 | many
CASSLRGVGGYGYTF | TGTGCCAGCAGTTTACGAGGAGTTGGGGGCTATGGCTACACCTTC | TRBV12-3/TRBV12-4 | NA | 15 | TRBJ1-2 | many
CASSQEQQVGGYTF | TGTGCCAGCAGCCAAGAGCAACAGGTCGGCGGCTACACCTTC | TRBV3-1 | NA | 14 | TRBJ1-2 | many
CASSLDGYCNQPQHF | TGTGCCAGTAGCCTGGACGGTTATTGCAATCAGCCCCAGCATTTT | TRBV19 | NA | 15 | TRBJ1-5 | NA
CASSFGARGETQYF | TGTGCCAGCAGTTTCGGAGCTAGAGGAGAGACCCAGTACTTC | TRBV12-3/TRBV12-4 | NA | 14 | TRBJ2-5 | many
CASSGQGAGVQETQYF | TGTGCCAGCAGTGGACAGGGGGCGGGGGTCCAAGAGACCCAGTACTTC | TRBV28 | TRBD1 | 16 | TRBJ2-5 | NA
CASSYPRTDASQPQHF | TGTGCCAGCAGTTATCCCCGGACAGACGCAAGTCAGCCCCAGCATTTT | TRBV6-2/TRBV6-3 | NA | 16 | TRBJ1-5 | NA
CASSLKWGEAEAFF | TGTGCCAGCAGCCTAAAATGGGGGGAGGCTGAAGCTTTCTTT | TRBV7-3 | NA | 14 | TRBJ1-1 | many
CAWSPGLAGGTDTQYF | TGTGCCTGGTCCCCGGGACTAGCGGGAGGAACAGATACGCAGTATTTT | TRBV30 | TRBD2 | 16 | TRBJ2-3 | NA
CATTPGRTGGSYEQYF | TGTGCCACTACGCCGGGCCGAACAGGGGGTTCCTACGAGCAGTACTTC | TRBV10-3 | TRBD1 | 16 | TRBJ2-7 | few
CASSLTGVGNTIYF | TGTGCCAGCAGCCTAACAGGGGTCGGAAACACCATATATTTT | TRBV7-8 | TRBD1 | 14 | TRBJ1-3 | many